Listed below are T cell receptor beta chains from one sample, sequenced in a study of blood T cells in healthy people across ages. Via MiXCR, TCRdb re-called the 5' RACE reads, giving one row per CDR3 protein. The data show 1.5 million to 2 million distinct CDR3 sequences, with about 50% seen just once and about 2.1% held by the top ten. The sample was blood. The receptors were sampled from a woman aged 40 to 50 in good health. Each CDR3 is given with its conserved first and last residue. The order of the fields is CDR3 DNA, CDR3 protein, J gene, V gene, D gene, clone size. D genes are given only for firm matches. Clone sizes are given selectively: once, few, many, or a class where the clone is expanded.

CDR3 DNA: TGCAGTGCTAGGGGGCCTCCCGGGACTTTCCAAGAGACCCAGTACTTC; CDR3 protein: CSARGPPGTFQETQYF; J gene: TRBJ2-5; V gene: TRBV20-1; D gene: -; clone size: -
CDR3 DNA: TGTGCCAGCAGCTTAGACGCCAGGGTATCTGGGGCCAACGTCCTGACTTTC; CDR3 protein: CASSLDARVSGANVLTF; J gene: TRBJ2-6; V gene: TRBV7-2; D gene: -; clone size: few
CDR3 DNA: TGTGCCACCAGTGAAACCGGGACTGACCGCACAGATACGCAGTATTTT; CDR3 protein: CATSETGTDRTDTQYF; J gene: TRBJ2-3; V gene: TRBV24-1; D gene: -; clone size: -
CDR3 DNA: TGCGCCAGCAGCTTCGGACAGTCCGATTCACCCCTCCACTTT; CDR3 protein: CASSFGQSDSPLHF; J gene: TRBJ1-6; V gene: TRBV4-3; D gene: -; clone size: -
CDR3 DNA: TGTGCCAGCAGGGCCGGGACAGGGCAAAACATTCAGTACTTC; CDR3 protein: CASRAGTGQNIQYF; J gene: TRBJ2-4; V gene: TRBV2; D gene: TRBD1; clone size: -
CDR3 DNA: TGTGCCAGCAGCTCGAGTCACCCGTACAATGAGCAGTTCTTC; CDR3 protein: CASSSSHPYNEQFF; J gene: TRBJ2-1; V gene: TRBV7-6; D gene: -; clone size: -
CDR3 DNA: TGTGCCAGCAGTTACGCTCAGGCGAGATACGAGCAGTACTTC; CDR3 protein: CASSYAQARYEQYF; J gene: TRBJ2-7; V gene: TRBV6-2/TRBV6-3; D gene: -; clone size: once
CDR3 DNA: TGCGCCAGCAGCCTCAGGGTCGGGGACTCTGGGGCCAACGTCCTGACTTTC; CDR3 protein: CASSLRVGDSGANVLTF; J gene: TRBJ2-6; V gene: TRBV5-1; D gene: -; clone size: few
CDR3 DNA: TGTGCCACCAGCACCTTGAGTAGCTCCTACAATGAGCAGTTCTTC; CDR3 protein: CATSTLSSSYNEQFF; J gene: TRBJ2-1; V gene: TRBV15; D gene: -; clone size: -
CDR3 DNA: TGCAGTGCTAGAGCGGTGGGGGACCAAGAGACCCAGTACTTC; CDR3 protein: CSARAVGDQETQYF; J gene: TRBJ2-5; V gene: TRBV20-1; D gene: -; clone size: -
CDR3 DNA: TGTGCCAGCACACCGTCCTTGTACGAGCAGTACTTC; CDR3 protein: CASTPSLYEQYF; J gene: TRBJ2-7; V gene: TRBV6-2/TRBV6-3; D gene: -; clone size: -
CDR3 DNA: TGCGCCAGCAGCTCGTCGAGCGGCGCTAGCACAGATACGCAGTATTTT; CDR3 protein: CASSSSSGASTDTQYF; J gene: TRBJ2-3; V gene: TRBV4-3; D gene: -; clone size: few
CDR3 DNA: TGTGCCAGCAGCACAAGTCGAGACAGGGGATGGAATGAGCAGTTCTTC; CDR3 protein: CASSTSRDRGWNEQFF; J gene: TRBJ2-1; V gene: TRBV7-2; D gene: TRBD1; clone size: few
CDR3 DNA: TGTGCCAGCAGTGAATACGGGGGTGTCTACGAGCAGTACTTC; CDR3 protein: CASSEYGGVYEQYF; J gene: TRBJ2-7; V gene: TRBV6-2/TRBV6-3; D gene: -; clone size: -
CDR3 DNA: TGCGCCAGCAGCCAAGGGCCCCAGGGGGGCACTGAAGCTTTCTTT; CDR3 protein: CASSQGPQGGTEAFF; J gene: TRBJ1-1; V gene: TRBV4-3; D gene: TRBD1; clone size: -
CDR3 DNA: TGTGCCAGCAGTGATCCAGGGAGGGGTGGCTACACCTTC; CDR3 protein: CASSDPGRGGYTF; J gene: TRBJ1-2; V gene: TRBV25-1; D gene: -; clone size: -
CDR3 DNA: TGTGCCAGCAGTTCGAGGACAGGGTTTTTCGGGGCCAACGTCCTGACTTTC; CDR3 protein: CASSSRTGFFGANVLTF; J gene: TRBJ2-6; V gene: TRBV27; D gene: TRBD1; clone size: -
CDR3 DNA: TGTGCCACCAGCAGAGAGGGGGACAGGGCTTCTGGGGCCAACGTCCTGACTTTC; CDR3 protein: CATSREGDRASGANVLTF; J gene: TRBJ2-6; V gene: TRBV15; D gene: TRBD1; clone size: -
CDR3 DNA: TGCGCCAGCAGACCCGGAGGGCAGAATCTAGCCAAAAACATTCAGTACTTC; CDR3 protein: CASRPGGQNLAKNIQYF; J gene: TRBJ2-4; V gene: TRBV5-1; D gene: -; clone size: -
CDR3 DNA: TGCGCCAGCAGCCAGTGGACGGGGGCAGATACGCAGTATTTT; CDR3 protein: CASSQWTGADTQYF; J gene: TRBJ2-3; V gene: TRBV4-1; D gene: -; clone size: few